This T cell receptor (beta chain) originates from a study of cytomegalovirus exposure and HLA in healthy donors. The overall study: Prior work identified about 120 million unique TCR beta sequences in about 179 million T cells. General study findings and limits: Several of the most significant clusters appeared, in a later analysis, to be linked to common viral pathogens.

This clone has more than one count but fewer than ten. Its specificity is not known. In germline, CDR1 is SGHTA, CDR2 FQGNSA. V was pared by 6 bases and J by 3 bases, with 12 bases between. The CDR3 totals 14 residues. The PCR made use of 60 Vbeta and 13 Jbeta primers. Authors' data handling: In a later analysis, 75 million to 95 million unique TCR beta chains included roughly 11 million shared by two or more donors. Using immunoSEQ multiplex PCR, the repertoire was profiled, and TCRdb retains in-frame clones only, with some absent. V and J calls and clone size are those listed in that table; D and trimming were worked out from the DNA. Among under 100,000 clones listed, around 81% were seen once.

V and J are TRBV7-2 and TRBJ1-5, with a possible D match to TRBD1 (6 bases). This clonotype was obtained from a woman aged 70-85 years in good health and CMV-seropositive. The sample was PBMCs. The CDR3 is CASRSTGYNQPQHF. The CDR3 DNA reads as TGTGCCAGCAGATCTACAGGGTACAATCAGCCCCAGCATTTT.